The TCR beta chain described here comes from a study of T-cell memory formation after mild COVID-19 (dated by TCRdb to 2020 to 2022). About the investigation overall: Most TCR sequence clusters were specific to one of the two donors. Longitudinal TCRalpha and TCRbeta repertoire sequencing tracked T-cell clones expanding and contracting after mild COVID-19 in a couple of donors. Two young, previously healthy adult volunteers, one female and one male, were included in the cohort.

Overall study outcomes, separate from this receptor: Contracting CD4+ clones turned up mainly in the CM and EM memory subsets, whereas EMRA was where CD8+ clones were enriched. SARS-CoV-2 specificity of the second-wave clones peaking on day 37 was not confirmed. Some responding clones were detected in pre-infection memory, which suggested that pre-existing cross-reactive memory T cells had joined the SARS-CoV-2 response. From day 15 to 85, contracting clones showed balanced CD4/CD8 phenotypes, whereas a second wave of clones that expanded from day 15 to 37 leaned towards CD4+. The study covered only a couple of mild cases, and larger cohorts including severe cases with pre-infection samples were considered necessary.

Ficoll-Paque density gradient centrifugation was the method used to isolate PBMCs. Sequenced on an Illumina NovaSeq 6000. TCRalpha and TCRbeta cDNA libraries were constructed by 5'RACE with constant-segment primers, with sample barcodes and unique molecular identifiers being introduced. Trizol reagent was used to extract RNA from every sample. The libraries were amplified in two PCR steps, and the second step added a second sample barcode and Illumina TruSeq adapters. Libraries were sequenced on an Illumina NovaSeq with 2 x 150 bp paired-end reads. As for the authors' bioinformatics: With migec v1.2.7, reads were demultiplexed and then collapsed into UMI-guided consensus sequences. Using mixcr v2.1.11, UMI consensuses were aligned to TRA and TRB V and J templates and then assembled into clonotypes. A clonotype was counted as expanded or contracted only if both edgeR and NoisET called the change significant, with noise models trained on biological replicates. For edgeR calls, a false discovery rate-adjusted p below 0.01 and a log2 fold-change threshold of 1 were applied. As an exploratory analysis of dynamics, max-normalized trajectories of the 1000 most abundant clonotypes were examined with PCA combined with hierarchical clustering. Each responding clone was given a CD4 or CD8 phenotype based on the CD4+ and CD8+ repertoires, which had been sequenced separately. The public sequencing data were trimmed at Q25 with fastp and processed into clonotypes with MiXCR by TCRdb, which kept only in-frame beta chains. Identical CDR3 protein sequences are pooled into one entry, listed with their most common genes and DNA. TCRdb's processing, not the authors', yielded these V and J calls. Across this sample there are fewer than 15,000 distinct CDR3 sequences, with over 20% seen only once. The ten largest account for about 55% of the sample.

Germline trimming: 7 bases from V, 5 bases from J; junction bases outside gene matches: 13. CDR1 is given as SGHRS and CDR2 as YFSETQ, both from the germline V gene. The CDR3 starts with the cysteine, ends with the phenylalanine, and has 16 residues. Only the CDR3 DNA is retained, 48 bases long and in frame from the first base. With regard to this clonotype: It lacks a known antigen. The sample holds no much larger clone one base away, and base qualities are not on file.

The chain is made from TRBV5-1 and TRBJ2-3; TRBD1 fits 10 bases in the junction. Sequencing was done on a sample of PBMCs or a T cell subset sorted from them (not recorded which). This TCR derives from a young man who had mild COVID-19 (a few samples of this study predate the infection). The sample titles of this study are shuffled in the database, so cell type and time point are left out; the donor was told from shared clones. CDR3 protein: CASLDRDRGYGDTQYF. The sequenced DNA is TGCGCCAGCCTAGACCGGGACAGGGGCTACGGAGATACGCAGTATTTT.